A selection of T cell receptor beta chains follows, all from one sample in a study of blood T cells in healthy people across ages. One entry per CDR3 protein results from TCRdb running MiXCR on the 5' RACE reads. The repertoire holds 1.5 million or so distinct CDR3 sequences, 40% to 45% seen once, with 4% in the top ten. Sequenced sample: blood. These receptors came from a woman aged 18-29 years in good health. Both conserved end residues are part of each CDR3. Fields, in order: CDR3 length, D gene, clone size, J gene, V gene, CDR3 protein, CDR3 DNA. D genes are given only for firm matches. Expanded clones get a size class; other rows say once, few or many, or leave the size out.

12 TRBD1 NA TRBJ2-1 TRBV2 CASRWDRETQFF TGTGCCAGCAGATGGGACAGAGAGACCCAGTTCTTC
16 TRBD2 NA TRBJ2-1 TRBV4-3 CAGSQDAGGIYNEQFF TGCGCCGGCAGCCAAGATGCGGGGGGAATATACAATGAGCAGTTCTTC
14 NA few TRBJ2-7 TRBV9 CASSMIGLPNEQYF TGTGCCAGCAGCATGATCGGACTACCGAACGAGCAGTACTTC
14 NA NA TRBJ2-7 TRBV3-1 CASGPSGGPYEQYF TGTGCCAGCGGCCCCTCCGGTGGGCCTTACGAGCAGTACTTC
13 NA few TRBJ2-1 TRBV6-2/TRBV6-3 CASTVGTSHEQFF TGTGCCAGCACCGTCGGGACCTCCCATGAGCAGTTCTTC
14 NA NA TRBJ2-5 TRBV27 CASSFFGSQETQYF TGTGCCAGCAGTTTTTTTGGCAGCCAAGAGACCCAGTACTTC
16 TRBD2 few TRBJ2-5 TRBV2 CASSRGRGVLQETQYF TGTGCCAGCAGCCGCGGGAGAGGTGTCCTTCAAGAGACCCAGTACTTC
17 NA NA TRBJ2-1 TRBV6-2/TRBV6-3 CASSLGNRRIFYNEQFF TGTGCCAGCAGTTTAGGAAACAGGCGCATTTTCTACAATGAGCAGTTCTTC
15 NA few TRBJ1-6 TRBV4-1 CASSQGQRGDSPLHF TGCGCCAGCAGCCAAGGTCAGAGGGGAGATTCACCCCTCCACTTT
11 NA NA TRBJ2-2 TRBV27 CASKGRGELFF TGTGCCAGCAAGGGAAGGGGGGAGCTGTTTTTT